Presented here are 7 T cell receptor beta chains from one specimen sequenced in a study of radiotherapy plus CTLA-4 blockade in lung cancer. Repertoires were generated with immunoSEQ multiplex PCR, while TCRdb's copy carries only in-frame clones and drops some. There are around 90,000 clones in the sample; roughly four fifths occur only once, and roughly 0.84% lies in the top ten. The starting material was peripheral blood, obtained from a patient treated with radiotherapy plus ipilimumab. These receptors all stem from a human donor with non-small cell lung cancer who had stable disease on radiotherapy plus ipilimumab.

J is TRBJ1-1 and V is TRBV6-1; 7 nucleotides match TRBD1. CDR3 length equals 13 residues. The ends lost 5 bases at V and 5 bases at J; junction bases unmatched: 5. Germline V gives CDR1 MNHNS, CDR2 SASEGT. CDR3 sequence (DNA): TGTGCCAGCAGTCAAGGACAGGTTACTGAAGCTTTCTTT. Encoded protein: CASSQGQVTEAFF.

The chain joins TRBV7-8 to TRBJ1-3; D is uncertain. Trimming left V 6 bases short and J 0 bases short, with 24 bases between. The germline V gene encodes CDR1 SGHVS and CDR2 FQNEAQ. The CDR3 extends over 19 amino acids. CDR3 in DNA: TGTGCCAGCAGGGAGGAAATCGGGTCAATTCTTTTCTCTGGAAACACCATATATTTT. As protein: CASREEIGSILFSGNTIYF.

Concerning this clone: This sequence may be a read error, since a much larger clone differs from it by one base. The chain joins TRBV30 to TRBJ1-2; tentative D call: TRBD1 (5 bases). CDR3 size: 13 residues. The V end was cut by 3 bases, the J end by 5 bases, with 13 bases between. CDR1 and CDR2 (germline): GTSNPN, SVGIG (reference sequence). The CDR3 loop is CAWRTRGGYGYTF. The DNA for the CDR3 is TGTGCCTGGAGAACGCGGGGGGGATATGGCTACACCTTC.

The genes are TRBV29-1 and TRBJ1-1; D is ambiguous. V gave up 7 bases and J gave up 1 base, with 13 bases separating them. The CDR3 totals 13 residues. The germline V gene encodes CDR1 SQVTM and CDR2 ANQGSEA. CDR3 loop: CSAEKGTNTEAFF. The CDR3, as DNA: TGCAGCGCGGAAAAGGGTACGAACACTGAAGCTTTCTTT.

This chain uses TRBV10-1 with TRBJ1-6; D call uncertain. The germline gives CDR1 WNHNN, CDR2 SYGVQD (reference sequence). The CDR3 covers 12 residues. V dropped 8 bases and J dropped 9 bases, with 11 bases sitting between them. The CDR3 loop reads CASGEGSSPLHF. CDR3 coding DNA: TGCGCCAGCGGGGAGGGTAGTTCACCCCTCCACTTT.

V is TRBV27 and J is TRBJ1-5; D is uncertain. Deletions cut 5 bases from V and 6 bases from J, with 17 bases between. The CDR3 sequence is 15 residues long. Germline CDR1 reads MNHEY; CDR2 reads SMNVEV (reference sequence). The CDR3 reads CASSQILGSSQPQHF. CDR3 bases: TGTGCCAGCAGTCAGATCCTAGGGTCAAGTCAGCCCCAGCATTTT.

CDR3 nucleotide sequence: TGTGCCAGCAGCTTAGCCCTTCTTCCGGGACTAGAACCCTACGAGCAGTACTTC. The encoded protein is CASSLALLPGLEPYEQYF. The V gene is TRBV7-8, the J gene TRBJ2-7, with 8 positions matching TRBD2. CDR1 and CDR2 from the germline V gene are SGHVS and FQNEAQ. The CDR3 contains 18 residues. The V gene end was trimmed by 0 bases and the J gene end by 2 bases; junction bases not matched to a gene: 12.